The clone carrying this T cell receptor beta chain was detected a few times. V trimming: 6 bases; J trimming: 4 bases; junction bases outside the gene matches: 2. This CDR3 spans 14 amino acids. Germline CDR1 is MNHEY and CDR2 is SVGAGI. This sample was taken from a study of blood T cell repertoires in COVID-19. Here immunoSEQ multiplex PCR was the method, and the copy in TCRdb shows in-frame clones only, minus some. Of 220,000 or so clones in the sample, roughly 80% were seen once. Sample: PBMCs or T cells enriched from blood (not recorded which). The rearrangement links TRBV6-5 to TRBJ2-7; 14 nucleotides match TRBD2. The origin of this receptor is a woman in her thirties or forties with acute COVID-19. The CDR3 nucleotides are TGTGCCAGCAGAGGACTAGCGGGGGGTTACGAGCAGTACTTC. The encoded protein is CASRGLAGGYEQYF.